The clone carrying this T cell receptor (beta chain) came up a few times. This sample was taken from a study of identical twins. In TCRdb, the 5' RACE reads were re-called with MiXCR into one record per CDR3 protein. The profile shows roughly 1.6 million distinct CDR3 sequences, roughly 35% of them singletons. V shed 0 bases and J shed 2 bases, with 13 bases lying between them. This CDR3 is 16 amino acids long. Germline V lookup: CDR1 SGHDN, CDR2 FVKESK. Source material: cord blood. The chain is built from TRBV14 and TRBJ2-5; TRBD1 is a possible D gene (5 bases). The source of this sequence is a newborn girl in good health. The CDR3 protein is CASSQEKGVLQETQYF. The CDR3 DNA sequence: TGTGCCAGCAGCCAAGAGAAAGGGGTCTTACAAGAGACCCAGTACTTC.